In its sample, the clone carrying this T cell receptor beta chain was seen a few times. The antigen remains undetermined. Treatment denoted: 15 to 20 received Ad26.COV2.S at low or high dose, single or two shots; roughly five received placebo; per-sample allocation not given. Sampling was performed 63 days after the first vaccine or placebo injection. Vaccine was an Ad26 vector expressing Wuhan-strain SARS-CoV-2 spike. This sample was taken from a study of Ad26.COV2.S vaccination and SARS-CoV-2 variants. Study as a whole: The donor belonged to the COV1001 Ad26.COV2.S trial arm. Each vaccinee took Ad26.COV2.S intramuscularly, once or twice 56 days apart.

Libraries were prepared by immunoSEQ multiplex PCR; TCRdb keeps only in-frame clonotypes and omits some of them. The data show about 680,000 clones, about 90% seen once. Looked up from germline, CDR1 is MGHRA and CDR2 is YSYEKL. There are 14 residues in the CDR3. Trimming removed 6 bases from V and 2 bases from J, with 13 bases in between. Whole-study results and caveats: Greater spike-specific TCR breadth was seen in vaccine recipients than in placebo recipients.

The rearrangement links TRBV4-1 to TRBJ1-1; D not resolved. This sequence was found in a person between 18 and 60 years old who received the Ad26.COV2.S COVID-19 vaccine or a placebo. This specimen was peripheral blood, taken in a trial of Ad26.COV2.S vaccine versus placebo. The CDR3 DNA sequence: TGCGCCAGCAGGGGGTTACTTTTAAACACTGAAGCTTTCTTT. Its protein is CASRGLLLNTEAFF.